The sequence of this T cell receptor (beta chain) was determined in a study of early T cells in non-severe SARS-CoV-2 infection. Overall study context: Sequenced bulk RNA came from whole blood that was unsorted, and chains were unpaired. Study-level results: A preference for anti-spike CD8 responses marked VDJdb matching, which missed private and CD4 specificities.

CDR1 SEHNR and CDR2 FQNEAQ come from the germline V gene (reference sequence). V was clipped by 5 bases and J by 1 base, with 18 bases between them. The CDR3 is made up of 16 amino acids. Attachment of unique molecular identifiers was made to individual cDNA molecules. TCRdb fed the 5' RACE reads into MiXCR, producing one record per CDR3 protein. The sample includes around 32,000 distinct CDR3 sequences, approximately 6% of them seen just once. The sample holds many counts of this clonotype. Its target is not known. The sequencing sample was made of whole blood. The chain combines TRBV7-9 with TRBJ2-7; D may be TRBD1 or TRBD2 (7 bases each). This clonotype originated in an adult who was a healthcare worker with PCR-confirmed SARS-CoV-2 infection or an uninfected control (not recorded which). In DNA, the CDR3 is TGTGCCAGCAGCGGGAGGGAGGACAGGCAGTCCTACGAGCAGTACTTC. This gives the protein CASSGREDRQSYEQYF.